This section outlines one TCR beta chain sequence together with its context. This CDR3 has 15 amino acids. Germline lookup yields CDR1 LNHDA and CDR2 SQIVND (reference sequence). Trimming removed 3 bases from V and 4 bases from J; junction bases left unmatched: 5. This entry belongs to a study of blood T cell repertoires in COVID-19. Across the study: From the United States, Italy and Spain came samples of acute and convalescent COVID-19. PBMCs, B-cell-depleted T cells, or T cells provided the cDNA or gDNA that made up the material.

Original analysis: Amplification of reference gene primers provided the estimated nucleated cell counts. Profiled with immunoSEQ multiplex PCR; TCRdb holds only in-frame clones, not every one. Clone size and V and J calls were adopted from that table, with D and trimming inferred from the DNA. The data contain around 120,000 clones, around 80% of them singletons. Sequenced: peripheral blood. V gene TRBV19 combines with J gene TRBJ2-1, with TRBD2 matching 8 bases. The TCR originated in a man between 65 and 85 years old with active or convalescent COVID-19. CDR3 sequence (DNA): TGTGCCAGTAGTATTTGGCTAGCGGGTTACAATGAGCAGTTCTTC. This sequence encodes CASSIWLAGYNEQFF.